This T cell receptor beta chain was captured by sequencing in a study of cytomegalovirus exposure and HLA in healthy donors. V gave up 6 bases and J gave up 5 bases, with 16 bases separating them. CDR1 and CDR2 (germline): SGHTA, FQGNSA. The CDR3 is 14 amino acids. Overall study results and limits: Analysis was carried out at a later point, and it linked a missense DCLRE1C variant to TCR beta V- and J-gene trimming.

Points on this clone: Its antigen is unknown.

The PCR made use of 60 Vbeta and 13 Jbeta primers. Generated by immunoSEQ multiplex PCR, the TCRdb table keeps only in-frame clones and is missing some. The table has some 180,000 clones, about 70% seen once; the top ten hold roughly 1.9%. The chain employs TRBV7-2 and TRBJ1-2, with TRBD1 as a possible D gene (6 bases). This sequence originates from a woman in her thirties in good health and CMV-seronegative. The source material was PBMCs. The DNA of the CDR3 is TGTGCCAGCAGTCCTAGGACAGATTTATATGGCTACACCTTC. Protein: CASSPRTDLYGYTF.